These T cell receptor beta chains were read from a single sample in a study of radiation and T cells in renal cell carcinoma. TCRdb's table, derived via immunoSEQ multiplex PCR, lists solely in-frame clones and lacks some. Of about 100,000 clones in the sample, around 84% were seen once. This sample comprised blood, obtained from a patient whose treatment included radiotherapy and nephrectomy. Every receptor here comes from a man aged 55 to 70 with renal cell carcinoma. The CDR3 runs from the conserved cysteine through the conserved F or W. Each record gives: J gene, V gene, clone size, D gene, CDR3 protein, CDR3 DNA. The D gene is left open where the match is weak. Size is omitted from some rows. Given values are once, few, many or a class for expanded clones.

>TRBJ2-2|TRBV19|few|TRBD2
CASSTSGRAGELFF
TGTGCCAGCTCGACTAGCGGGAGGGCCGGGGAGCTGTTTTTT
>TRBJ2-1|TRBV7-7|NA|NA
CASSASGQYNEQFF
TGTGCCAGCAGCGCTAGCGGACAGTACAATGAGCAGTTCTTC
>TRBJ2-7|TRBV7-2|NA|NA
CASSLAPGRTYEQYF
TGTGCCAGCAGCTTAGCGCCCGGCAGGACCTACGAGCAGTACTTC
>TRBJ2-7|TRBV27|NA|TRBD1
CASRGTGRAYEQYF
TGTGCCAGCAGGGGGACAGGGAGGGCCTACGAGCAGTACTTC
>TRBJ2-7|TRBV6-1|few|NA
CASSEAKSGVSHEQYF
TGTGCCAGCAGTGAAGCCAAGTCAGGGGTGTCCCACGAGCAGTACTTC
>TRBJ2-5|TRBV5-6|NA|TRBD1
CASSLGRGREQYF
TGTGCCAGCAGCTTGGGCAGGGGGCGAGAGCAGTACTTC
>TRBJ1-2|TRBV28|NA|NA
CASSFGTAYGYTF
TGTGCCAGCAGTTTCGGGACGGCCTACGGCTACACCTTC
>TRBJ1-1|TRBV6-5|NA|TRBD1
CASKPQNRGLSFF
TGTGCCAGCAAACCACAGAACAGGGGGCTATCTTTCTTT
>TRBJ1-2|TRBV6-6|NA|NA
CASSYPVPGRDYGYTF
TGTGCCAGCAGTTACCCGGTGCCGGGCCGAGACTATGGCTACACCTTC
>TRBJ2-7|TRBV6-5|NA|NA
CASSRLPPTVYEQYF
TGTGCCAGCAGCCGCCTACCACCGACAGTTTACGAGCAGTACTTC
>TRBJ1-4|TRBV9|NA|TRBD1
CASSAGTGVGEKLFF
TGTGCCAGCAGCGCAGGGACAGGGGTTGGTGAAAAACTGTTTTTT
>TRBJ2-7|TRBV4-1|few|TRBD2
CASSQAATSGRSSYEQYF
TGCGCCAGCAGCCAAGCGGCAACTAGCGGGAGGAGCTCCTACGAGCAGTACTTC
>TRBJ2-3|TRBV5-4|NA|NA
CASSLVGTDTQYF
TGTGCCAGCAGCTTGGTGGGGACAGATACGCAGTATTTT
>TRBJ1-5|TRBV10-3|NA|NA
CAITAQLNQPQHF
TGTGCCATCACGGCACAGCTCAATCAGCCCCAGCATTTT
>TRBJ2-5|TRBV5-1|NA|NA
CASSFGLLDQETQYF
TGCGCCAGCAGCTTCGGTCTATTGGACCAAGAGACCCAGTACTTC
>TRBJ1-2|TRBV6-5|NA|NA
CASSYSVPANYGYTF
TGTGCCAGCAGTTACTCGGTCCCGGCTAACTATGGCTACACCTTC
>TRBJ2-5|TRBV5-6|NA|NA
CATARNQETQYF
TGTGCCACTGCTCGGAACCAAGAGACCCAGTACTTC
>TRBJ2-1|TRBV6-1|NA|NA
CASSEVGGSSEQFF
TGTGCCAGCAGTGAAGTTGGGGGGAGCAGTGAGCAGTTCTTC
>TRBJ2-1|TRBV7-9|NA|TRBD2
CASSLVAGELEQFF
TGTGCCAGCAGCTTAGTAGCGGGAGAATTAGAGCAGTTCTTC
>TRBJ1-2|TRBV9|few|TRBD1
CASSVNRGWDRINGYTF
TGTGCCAGCAGCGTAAACAGGGGATGGGACAGAATTAATGGCTACACCTTC
>TRBJ1-5|TRBV11-2|NA|NA
CASSLVGSNQPQHF
TGTGCCAGCAGCTTAGTAGGTAGCAATCAGCCCCAGCATTTT
>TRBJ1-4|TRBV6-6|NA|TRBD1
CASSFVQGNEKLFF
TGTGCCAGCAGTTTCGTACAGGGGAATGAAAAACTGTTTTTT
>TRBJ1-4|TRBV5-1|NA|TRBD1
CASSRTGGGEKLFF
TGCGCCAGCAGCCGGACAGGGGGCGGGGAAAAACTGTTTTTT
>TRBJ2-2|TRBV4-2|few|NA
CASSQFSTTGELFF
TGTGCCAGCAGCCAATTTTCGACCACCGGGGAGCTGTTTTTT
>TRBJ2-2|TRBV9|NA|NA
CASSGTSFLTGELFF
TGTGCCAGCAGCGGCACTAGCTTTCTCACCGGGGAGCTGTTTTTT
>TRBJ2-7|TRBV7-6|NA|TRBD2
CASSPGLGEQYF
TGTGCCAGCAGCCCGGGACTAGGCGAGCAGTACTTC
>TRBJ1-2|TRBV2|NA|NA
CASSVGAPQGYTF
TGTGCCAGCAGCGTCGGGGCCCCGCAAGGCTACACCTTC
>TRBJ2-1|TRBV5-1|NA|NA
CASSLDRASSYNEQFF
TGCGCCAGCAGCTTGGACAGGGCTAGCTCCTACAATGAGCAGTTCTTC
>TRBJ1-1|TRBV5-5|NA|NA
CASSSRESQLRGTEAFF
TGTGCCAGCAGCTCGAGAGAATCTCAACTTCGGGGCACTGAAGCTTTCTTT
>TRBJ2-7|TRBV11-2|once|TRBD1
CASSLGDRGYEQYF
TGTGCCAGCAGCTTGGGGGACAGGGGATACGAGCAGTACTTC
>TRBJ2-7|TRBV6-6|NA|NA
CASSFNMGRSGEQYF
TGTGCCAGCAGTTTCAACATGGGGAGGTCGGGGGAGCAGTACTTC
>TRBJ2-7|TRBV6-5|NA|TRBD2
CASRETGTTAYEQYF
TGTGCCAGCAGAGAGACCGGGACTACCGCCTACGAGCAGTACTTC
>TRBJ1-1|TRBV6-5|NA|TRBD1
CASSTDRGRGTEAFF
TGTGCCAGCAGTACCGACAGGGGACGGGGCACTGAAGCTTTCTTT
>TRBJ2-5|TRBV2|NA|NA
CASGVLEETQYF
TGTGCCAGCGGGGTGCTGGAAGAGACCCAGTACTTC
>TRBJ1-5|TRBV10-1|NA|NA
CASSGGPQPQHF
TGCGCCAGCAGTGGAGGTCCCCAGCCCCAGCATTTT
>TRBJ2-2|TRBV6-5|NA|TRBD1
CASSIDRGDTGELFF
TGTGCCAGCAGCATCGACAGGGGCGACACCGGGGAGCTGTTTTTT
>TRBJ1-1|TRBV18|NA|NA
CASSPRQGANTEAFF
TGTGCCAGCTCACCTAGGCAGGGCGCGAACACTGAAGCTTTCTTT
>TRBJ2-5|TRBV5-1|NA|TRBD2
CASMSSGTTVETQYF
TGCGCCAGTATGTCATCCGGGACTACCGTAGAGACCCAGTACTTC
>TRBJ2-5|TRBV27|NA|NA
CASSLAFGFQETQYF
TGTGCCAGCAGTTTAGCGTTTGGTTTCCAAGAGACCCAGTACTTC
>TRBJ2-1|TRBV13|once|NA
CASSWGLTVNEQFF
TGTGCCAGCAGCTGGGGACTCACGGTCAATGAGCAGTTCTTC
>TRBJ2-5|TRBV5-1|NA|TRBD2
CASSFSGEETQYF
TGCGCCAGCAGCTTCAGCGGGGAGGAGACCCAGTACTTC
>TRBJ1-3|TRBV27|few|NA
CASSFTGSSGNTIYF
TGTGCCAGCAGTTTCACAGGGAGCTCTGGAAACACCATATATTTT
>TRBJ2-3|TRBV7-9|NA|NA
CASSPIGTSTDTQYF
TGTGCCAGCAGCCCGATAGGGACAAGCACAGATACGCAGTATTTT
>TRBJ2-5|TRBV7-2|NA|NA
CASSLMGALTETQYF
TGTGCCAGCAGCCTGATGGGGGCCCTCACGGAGACCCAGTACTTC
>TRBJ1-5|TRBV16|NA|NA
CASSQFGRLGQPQHF
TGTGCCAGCAGCCAATTTGGCCGATTAGGTCAGCCCCAGCATTTT
>TRBJ2-1|TRBV4-3|NA|NA
CASSQVALYNEQFF
TGCGCCAGCAGCCAAGTGGCTCTTTACAATGAGCAGTTCTTC
>TRBJ1-2|TRBV6-6|once|NA
CASRGGRDYGYTF
TGTGCCAGCAGGGGGGGACGGGACTATGGCTACACCTTC
>TRBJ1-2|TRBV27|few|TRBD1
CASRRQGVSYGYTF
TGTGCCAGCAGAAGACAGGGAGTTAGCTATGGCTACACCTTC
>TRBJ1-2|TRBV28|NA|TRBD1
CASSISWTGNYGYTF
TGTGCCAGCAGTATTTCCTGGACAGGGAACTATGGCTACACCTTC
>TRBJ2-5|TRBV19|NA|NA
CASSLSGTTQETQYF
TGTGCCAGTAGTCTATCCGGGACAACACAAGAGACCCAGTACTTC
>TRBJ2-2|TRBV6-5|NA|NA
CASSLSTGELFF
TGTGCCAGCAGTTTGAGCACCGGGGAGCTGTTTTTT